This T cell receptor beta chain was profiled in a study of blood T cell repertoires in COVID-19. Study-level information: The United States, Italy and Spain were the sources of the acute and convalescent COVID-19 samples.

The count of this clone is one. Germline lookup yields CDR1 MNHEY and CDR2 SMNVEV (reference sequence). The CDR3 sequence is 14 residues long. V was shortened by 3 bases and J by 4 bases, with 12 bases between the two germline ends. In the authors' workflow: Cell counts per sample came from amplifying reference gene primers. Assay used: immunoSEQ multiplex PCR; TCRdb lists only in-frame clones, some missing. D and trimming come from the DNA, and the V and J calls and clone size come from that table. The data contain about 260,000 clones, 80% to 90% of them singletons. The chain employs TRBV27 and TRBJ1-1, with a tentative D call TRBD1 (5 bases). Sequencing used peripheral blood. This clonotype originated in a middle-aged woman who had recovered from COVID-19. This chain's CDR3 is CASSFQGGFTEAFF. The CDR3, as DNA: TGTGCCAGCAGTTTTCAGGGCGGCTTCACTGAAGCTTTCTTT.